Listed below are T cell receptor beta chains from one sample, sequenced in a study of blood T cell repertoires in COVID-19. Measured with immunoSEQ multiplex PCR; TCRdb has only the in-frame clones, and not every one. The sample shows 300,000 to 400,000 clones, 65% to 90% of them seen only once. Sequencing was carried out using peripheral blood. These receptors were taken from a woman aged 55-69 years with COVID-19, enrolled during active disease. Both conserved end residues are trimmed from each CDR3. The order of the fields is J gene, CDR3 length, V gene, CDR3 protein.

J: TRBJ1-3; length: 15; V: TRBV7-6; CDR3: ASSRVPPQGAGNTIY
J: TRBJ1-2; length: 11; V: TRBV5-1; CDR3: ASSLAGAGGYT
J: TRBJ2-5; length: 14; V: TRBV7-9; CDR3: ASSPRGGEYQETQY
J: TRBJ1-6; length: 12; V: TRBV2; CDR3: ASTYTDSNSPLH
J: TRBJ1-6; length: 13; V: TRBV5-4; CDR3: ASSWGQLYNSPLH
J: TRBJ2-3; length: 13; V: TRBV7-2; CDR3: ASSLSGLATDTQY
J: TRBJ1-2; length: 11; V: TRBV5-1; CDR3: ASSRDTYYGYT
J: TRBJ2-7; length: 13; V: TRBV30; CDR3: AWSSRGVISYEQY
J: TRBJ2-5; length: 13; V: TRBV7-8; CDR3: ASPPVTGPQETQY
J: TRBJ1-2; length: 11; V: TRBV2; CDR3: ASSGTGGGGYT
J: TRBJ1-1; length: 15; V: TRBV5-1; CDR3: ASSLGQGSMVNTEAF
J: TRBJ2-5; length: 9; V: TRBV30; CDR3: AWNAGETQY
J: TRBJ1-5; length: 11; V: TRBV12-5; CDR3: ASGLRVGQPQH
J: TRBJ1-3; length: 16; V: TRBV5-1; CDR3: ASSSGTGGASSGNTIY
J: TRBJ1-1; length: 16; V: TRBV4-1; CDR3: ASSRVRTGAYMNTEAF
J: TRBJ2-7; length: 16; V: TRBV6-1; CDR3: ASSAPIGLAGGSYEQY
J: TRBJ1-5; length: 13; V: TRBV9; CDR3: ASSVEGNSNQPQH
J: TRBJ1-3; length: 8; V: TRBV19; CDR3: ATAGNTIY
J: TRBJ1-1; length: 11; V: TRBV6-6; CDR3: ASSYEGRTEAF
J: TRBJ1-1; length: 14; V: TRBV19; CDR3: ASGVGGGIMNTEAF
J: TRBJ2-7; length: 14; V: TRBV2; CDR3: ASTLARTGFSYEQY
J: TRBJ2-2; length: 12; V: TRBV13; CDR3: ASSLPTNTGELF
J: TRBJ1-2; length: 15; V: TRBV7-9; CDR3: ASSLPTRDRGRDGYT
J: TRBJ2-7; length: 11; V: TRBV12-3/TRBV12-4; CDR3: ASRPGTSAEQY
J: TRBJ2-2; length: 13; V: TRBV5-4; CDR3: ASSLDRQGTGELF
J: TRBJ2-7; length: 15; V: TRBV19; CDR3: ASSRDSGQGVWYEQY